The T cell receptor (beta chain) under discussion was sequenced for a study of human T cells and chemical hapten exposure. Overall study findings and caveats: The formation of large CDR3 similarity clusters by expanded TCRs significantly exceeded that of controls. No alteration of TCRs above 1 in 1000 frequency was seen with DPC sensitization.

This clonotype was counted many times. Its antigen is currently unknown. CDR3 length: 16 amino acids. CDR1 and CDR2 (germline): LGHNA, YSLEER. The V gene end was trimmed by 0 bases and the J gene end by 1 base; junction bases not matched to a gene: 5. Time point reported: patch test 3, about 24 weeks after DPC sensitization. Treatment meaning: therapeutic diphenylcyclopropenone sensitization with weekly scalp DPC. TCRdb re-called the RACE reads through MiXCR, storing one row per CDR3 protein. This sample has roughly 64,000 distinct CDR3 sequences, with about 10% found just once. The sample here was whole blood, taken in connection with sensitization to the hapten diphenylcyclopropenone (DPC). This chain links TRBV4-3 with TRBJ1-1; TRBD1 matches at 7 bases. The sequence derives from a woman aged 25 to 45 with alopecia areata. Some clones in this sample may be carry-over from other donors' samples. CDR3 sequence: CASSQDRWTGNTEAFF. The CDR3 DNA sequence: TGCGCCAGCAGCCAAGATAGATGGACAGGGAACACTGAAGCTTTCTTT.